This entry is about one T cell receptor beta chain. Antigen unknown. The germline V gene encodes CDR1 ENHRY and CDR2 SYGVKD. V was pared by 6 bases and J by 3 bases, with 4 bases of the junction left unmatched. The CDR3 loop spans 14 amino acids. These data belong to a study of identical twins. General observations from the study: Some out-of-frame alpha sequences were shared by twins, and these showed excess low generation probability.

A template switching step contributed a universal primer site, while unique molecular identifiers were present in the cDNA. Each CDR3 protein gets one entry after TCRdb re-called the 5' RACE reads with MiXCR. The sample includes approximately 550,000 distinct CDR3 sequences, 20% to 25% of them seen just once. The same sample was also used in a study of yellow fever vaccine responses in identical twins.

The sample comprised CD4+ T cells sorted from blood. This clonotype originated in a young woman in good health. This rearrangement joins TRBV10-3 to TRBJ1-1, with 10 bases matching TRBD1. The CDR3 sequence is CAIRSGTGDTEAFF. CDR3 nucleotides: TGTGCCATCAGGTCAGGGACAGGGGACACTGAAGCTTTCTTT.